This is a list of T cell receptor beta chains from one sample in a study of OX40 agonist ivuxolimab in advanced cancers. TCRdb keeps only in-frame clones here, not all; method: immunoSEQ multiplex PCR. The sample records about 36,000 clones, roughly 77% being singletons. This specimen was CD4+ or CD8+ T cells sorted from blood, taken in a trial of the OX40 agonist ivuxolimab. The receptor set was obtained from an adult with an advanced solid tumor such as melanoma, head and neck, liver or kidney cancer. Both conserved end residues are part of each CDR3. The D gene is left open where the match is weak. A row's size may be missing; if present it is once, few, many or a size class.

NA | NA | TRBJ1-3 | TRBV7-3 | TGTGCCAGCAGCTCTATCACGGGAAACACCATATATTTT | CASSSITGNTIYF
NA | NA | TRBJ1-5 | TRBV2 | TGTGCCAGCAGTAGACAGGGCAATCAGCCCCAGCATTTT | CASSRQGNQPQHF
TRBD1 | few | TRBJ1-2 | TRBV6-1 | TGTGCCAGCAGTGCTGACAGGGGGCGCCGGTATGGCTACACCTTC | CASSADRGRRYGYTF
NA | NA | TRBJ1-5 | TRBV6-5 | TGTGCCAGCAGTTACTCGGGCAGGGGAAGCAATCAGCCCCAGCATTTT | CASSYSGRGSNQPQHF
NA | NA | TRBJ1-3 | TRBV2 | TGTGCCAGCAGTCGGGACCGGAGCTCTGGAAACACCATATATTTT | CASSRDRSSGNTIYF
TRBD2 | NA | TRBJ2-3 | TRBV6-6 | TGTGCCAGCAGCGCCCGGGGGGGGGACACAGATACGCAGTATTTT | CASSARGGDTDTQYF
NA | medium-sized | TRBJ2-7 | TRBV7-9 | TGTGCCAGCAGCTTTAACCCGACCTACGAGCAGTACTTC | CASSFNPTYEQYF
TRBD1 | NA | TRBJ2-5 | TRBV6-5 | TGTGCCAGCAGTTTACGGGGGACAGGGGGTAGAGGGACCCAGTACTTC | CASSLRGTGGRGTQYF
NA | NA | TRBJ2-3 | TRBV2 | TGTGCCAGCAGGCCAGGGGGCACAGATACGCAGTATTTT | CASRPGGTDTQYF
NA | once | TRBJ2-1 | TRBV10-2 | TGCGCCAGCAGGAGACAGGACAATGAGCAGTTCTTC | CASRRQDNEQFF
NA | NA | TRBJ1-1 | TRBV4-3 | TGCGCCAGCAGCCGAGGGAACACTGAAGCTTTCTTT | CASSRGNTEAFF
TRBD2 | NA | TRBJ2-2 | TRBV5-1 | TGCGCCAGCAGCTTAATTCTAGCGGGGAACACCGGGGAGCTGTTTTTT | CASSLILAGNTGELFF
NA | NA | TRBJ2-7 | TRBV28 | TGTGCCAGCAGTTTATTACAGGGAAGTGCCGAGCAGTACTTC | CASSLLQGSAEQYF
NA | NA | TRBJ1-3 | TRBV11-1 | TGTGCCAGCAGCGGCCTCGGGTTCTCTGGAAACACCATATATTTT | CASSGLGFSGNTIYF
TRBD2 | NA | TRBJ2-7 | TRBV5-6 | TGTGCCAGCAGCTTGAGGCGGGAGATGTGGGGTCAAAACTACGAGCAGTACTTC | CASSLRREMWGQNYEQYF
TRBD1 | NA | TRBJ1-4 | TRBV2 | TGTGCCGGAAGACAGGGGGCGGGTGAAAAACTGTTTTTT | CAGRQGAGEKLFF
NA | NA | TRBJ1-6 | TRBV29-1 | TGCAGCGTTGAATTGGGGGTTTATAATTCACCCCTCCACTTT | CSVELGVYNSPLHF
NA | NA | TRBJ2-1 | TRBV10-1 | TGCGCCAGCAGTGAGTCGATGTCTAGCGAATACAATGAGCAGTTCTTC | CASSESMSSEYNEQFF
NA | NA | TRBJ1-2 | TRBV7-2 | TGTGCCAGCAGCAACCAAGTTAACTATGGCTACACCTTC | CASSNQVNYGYTF
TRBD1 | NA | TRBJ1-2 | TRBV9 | TGTGCCAGCAGCGTCGAGACAGGGGCGGGCTATGGCTACACCTTC | CASSVETGAGYGYTF
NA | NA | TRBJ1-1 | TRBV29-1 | TGCAGCGTTATTAAGGGGCCGGGGTCCGCTTTCTTT | CSVIKGPGSAFF
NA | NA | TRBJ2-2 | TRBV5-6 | TGTGCCAGCAGCTTCAAATTGGTCACCGGGGAGCTGTTTTTT | CASSFKLVTGELFF
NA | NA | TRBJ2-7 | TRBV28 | TGTGCCAGCGCTATCCAGGTCGCAACCTACGAGCAGTACTTC | CASAIQVATYEQYF
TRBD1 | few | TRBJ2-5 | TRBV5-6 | TGTGCCAGCAGCTCCGACAGGGGGCCAAGGCAGACCCAGTACTTC | CASSSDRGPRQTQYF
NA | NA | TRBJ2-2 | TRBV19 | TGTGCCAGTAGTATAGTACGAGGGGGGAACACCGGGGAGCTGTTTTTT | CASSIVRGGNTGELFF
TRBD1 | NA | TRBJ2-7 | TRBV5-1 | TGCGCCAGCAGCTGGGACAGGGGTTCCTCCTACGAGCAGTACTTC | CASSWDRGSSYEQYF